One and the same sample provided the 25 T cell receptor beta chains below, sequenced in a study of shared clonotypes between healthy human individuals. Clones were sequenced by immunoSEQ multiplex PCR, and TCRdb holds only the in-frame ones, with some missing. Among over a million clones listed, roughly 80% were seen once. The sample comprised memory CD4+ T cells sorted from blood. The subset was: CD45RA-negative fraction. The receptors stem from a man between 18 and 29 years old in good health.

In its sample, this clone was seen once. The gene calls are TRBV5-6 and TRBJ1-1, with D possibly TRBD1 on 5 matching bases. Germline lookup yields CDR1 SGHDT and CDR2 YYEEEE. V was shortened by 3 bases and J by 5 bases, with 11 bases between the two germline ends. The CDR3 contains 13 residues. This chain's CDR3 is CASSSRGRTEAFF. The DNA for the CDR3 is TGTGCCAGCAGCTCTAGGGGACGGACTGAAGCTTTCTTT.

The CDR3 loop is CASSLEVGSTEAFF. CDR3 sequence (DNA): TGTGCCAGCAGCTTGGAGGTGGGGAGCACTGAAGCTTTCTTT. V is TRBV5-5 and J is TRBJ1-1, with D unclear. Germline V lookup: CDR1 SGHKS, CDR2 YYEKEE (reference sequence). The germline V and J ends were trimmed by 0 bases and 4 bases, with 10 bases remaining between them. CDR3 length equals 14 residues.

The gene calls are TRBV29-1 and TRBJ1-5; possibly TRBD1 for D (5 bases). Per the germline V gene, CDR1 is SQVTM and CDR2 is ANQGSEA. This CDR3 is built from 14 residues. V lost 0 bases, J lost 2 bases, and 8 bases lay in between. The CDR3 here is CSVEEGAGNQPQHF. The CDR3 bases are TGCAGCGTTGAAGAAGGGGCAGGCAATCAGCCCCAGCATTTT.

This chain links TRBV18 with TRBJ2-1; D tentatively reads TRBD1 or TRBD2 (6 bases each). The CDR3 extends over 18 amino acids. Germline CDR1 and CDR2: KGHSH and LQKENI. V shed 5 bases and J shed 2 bases, with 22 bases lying between them. CDR3 nucleotides: TGTGCCAGCTCATTTACCAGGGGAACGGGGGCTACCTACAATGAGCAGTTCTTC. Translated, it gives CASSFTRGTGATYNEQFF. The whole variable domain, filled in from reference TRBV18 and TRBJ2-1, reads NAGVMQNPRHLVRRRGQEARLRCSPMKGHSHVYWYRQLPEEGLKFMVYLQKENIIDESGMPKERFSAEFPKEGPSILRIQQVVRGDSAAYFCASSFTRGTGATYNEQFFGPGTRLTVL.

The chain recombines TRBV6-1 with TRBJ1-5; tentative D call: TRBD1 (5 bases). This CDR3 contains 15 residues. V lost 6 bases to trimming and J lost 2 bases, with 14 bases between them. Germline lookup yields CDR1 MNHNS and CDR2 SASEGT. CDR3 bases: TGTGCCAGCAGCTCTCCAGGGAGGGGCAATCAGCCCCAGCATTTT. Amino acid sequence: CASSSPGRGNQPQHF.

The rearrangement joins TRBV5-4 to TRBJ2-3; 8 bases map to TRBD2. V was clipped by 1 base and J by 1 base; unmatched bases: 8. Per the germline V gene, CDR1 is SGHNT and CDR2 is YYREEE (reference sequence). The CDR3 loop spans 17 amino acids. The CDR3 spells CASSLFGRGDGTDTQYF. The CDR3 DNA sequence: TGTGCCAGCAGCTTGTTTGGGCGGGGGGACGGCACAGATACGCAGTATTTT.

The gene calls are TRBV6-5 and TRBJ2-6; D gene unclear. Trimming stripped 5 bases from V and 3 bases from J, with 11 bases between. This CDR3 contains 15 residues. Germline CDR1 reads MNHEY; CDR2 reads SVGAGI. CDR3 DNA sequence: TGTGCCAGCAGTCCCTTACCGTTTGGGGCCAACGTCCTGACTTTC. It translates to CASSPLPFGANVLTF.

The J gene is TRBJ2-2, the V gene TRBV6-1; TRBD1 matches at 8 bases. The CDR3 consists of 15 residues. Germline V CDR1 and CDR2: MNHNS, SASEGT. J gave up 0 bases and V 7 bases, and 4 bases lay outside the gene matches. CDR3 amino acids: CASTPQGANTGELFF. The CDR3 region has the DNA TGTGCCAGCACCCCACAGGGGGCGAACACCGGGGAGCTGTTTTTT.

The chain uses TRBV6-5 and TRBJ2-3; maybe TRBD2 (6 bases). The germline V gene has CDR1 MNHEY and CDR2 SVGAGI. CDR3 length: 16 residues. V was shortened by 2 bases and J by 0 bases, with 12 bases between the two germline ends. CDR3 nucleotides: TGTGCCAGCAGTTACACCGGGACTCTCAGCACAGATACGCAGTATTTT. This codes for CASSYTGTLSTDTQYF.

Only one count was recorded for this clone. The same CDR3 is also encoded by other DNA sequences in this sample. The chain is built from TRBV11-2 and TRBJ1-2; tentative D call: TRBD1 (6 bases). CDR1 is SGHAT and CDR2 is FQNNGV in the germline V gene. There are 13 residues in the CDR3. The V end was cut by 1 base, the J end by 5 bases, with 8 bases between. DNA for the CDR3: TGTGCCAGCAGCTTAGGGACAGTATATGGCTACACCTTC. Encoded protein: CASSLGTVYGYTF.

Of note for this clone: A much larger clone lies one base from this, so it may be a read error. The sample carries other DNA sequences with the same CDR3. The chain combines TRBV7-2 with TRBJ2-5; D ambiguous. Germline CDR1 is SGHTA and CDR2 is FQGNSA. V gave up 4 bases and J gave up 1 base, with 1 base separating them. CDR3 size: 11 residues. As DNA, the CDR3 is TGTGCCAGCAGCTCCCAAGAGACCCAGTACTTC. Translation gives CASSSQETQYF.

The chain has TRBV4-3 and TRBJ1-2, with 7 bases lining up with TRBD1. The J segment lost 8 bases and the V segment lost 2 bases, leaving 14 bases of the junction unmatched. CDR1 is LGHNA, CDR2 YSLEER, per germline. The CDR3 covers 16 residues. The CDR3 sequence: CASSQRVGQTLTGYTF. CDR3 coding DNA: TGCGCCAGCAGCCAACGGGTGGGACAGACATTAACCGGCTACACCTTC.

This chain's CDR3 is CASSSTADGYTF. CDR3 DNA sequence: TGTGCCAGCAGTTCTACGGCGGATGGCTACACCTTC. The chain has TRBV28 and TRBJ1-2; D unresolved. The CDR3 loop spans 12 amino acids. Germline V lookup: CDR1 MDHEN, CDR2 SYDVKM. V lost 4 bases, J lost 6 bases, and 9 bases lay in between.

Only one count was recorded for this clone. The gene calls are TRBV6-1 and TRBJ2-4; 9 nucleotides line up with TRBD2. CDR1 is MNHNS, CDR2 SASEGT, per germline. The CDR3 contains 13 residues. V lost 8 bases, J lost 8 bases, and 7 bases stayed unmatched. CDR3 coding DNA: TGTGCCAGCGAAGCGGGAGGCATCTACATTCAGTACTTC. Protein sequence: CASEAGGIYIQYF.

The genes are TRBV5-1 and TRBJ2-5; the match to TRBD2 covers 10 bases. In germline, CDR1 is SGHRS, CDR2 YFSETQ. Trimming took 0 bases from V and 1 from J; bases not matched to a gene: 6. This CDR3 spans 17 amino acids. CDR3 protein: CASSLAPSGSSQETQYF. CDR3 sequence (DNA): TGCGCCAGCAGCTTGGCGCCTAGCGGGAGTAGCCAAGAGACCCAGTACTTC.

This clone was observed a few times. The V call is TRBV5-1, the J call TRBJ2-7; TRBD2 agrees at 7 bases. CDR3 size: 12 residues. Per the germline V gene, CDR1 is SGHRS and CDR2 is YFSETQ. The V and J ends lost 6 bases and 4 bases, in that order; junction bases with no gene match: 4. The CDR3 here is CASTSGAYEQYF. CDR3 nucleotide sequence: TGCGCCAGCACGAGCGGGGCTTACGAGCAGTACTTC.

V and J are TRBV5-6 and TRBJ2-3, with D hard to call. This CDR3 is built from 12 residues. CDR1 SGHDT and CDR2 YYEEEE come from the germline V gene. V lost 6 bases and J lost 0, with 5 bases in between. The CDR3 DNA reads TGTGCCAGCACCCTTAGCACAGATACGCAGTATTTT. This gives the protein CASTLSTDTQYF.

The chain recombines TRBV7-9 with TRBJ1-2; D is unclear. Germline CDR1 is SEHNR and CDR2 is FQNEAQ (reference sequence). With 4 bases removed from V and 5 bases from J, the gap between germline ends came to 8 bases. The CDR3 loop spans 12 amino acids. CDR3: CASSSLGYGYTF. The DNA for the CDR3 is TGTGCCAGCAGCTCATTAGGGTATGGCTACACCTTC.

The rearrangement links TRBV5-4 to TRBJ1-6, with D possibly being TRBD1 (5 bases). Trimming pared 6 bases from V and 6 bases from J, leaving 10 bases between. This CDR3 is built from 13 residues. Germline V gene lookup returns CDR1 SGHNT and CDR2 YYREEE (reference sequence). Here the CDR3 DNA reads TGTGCCAGCACCATGGGGCCTAATTCACCCCTCCACTTT. The encoded protein is CASTMGPNSPLHF.

The chain uses TRBV5-4 and TRBJ2-5; 7 bases agree with TRBD1. CDR1 is SGHNT, CDR2 YYREEE, per germline (reference sequence). This CDR3 is 14 amino acids long. The J segment lost 0 bases and the V segment lost 3 bases, leaving 2 bases of the junction unmatched. CDR3 in DNA: TGTGCCAGCAGCTCGGACAGGTACCAAGAGACCCAGTACTTC. Protein product: CASSSDRYQETQYF.

V is TRBV6-5 and J is TRBJ1-5, with D maybe TRBD1 (6 bases). This CDR3 contains 14 residues. CDR1 MNHEY and CDR2 SVGAGI come from the germline V gene. V was cut by 2 bases and J by 5 bases, with 10 bases left in between. The CDR3 spells CASSYGRGHQPQHF. CDR3 nucleotide sequence: TGTGCCAGCAGTTACGGGCGGGGGCATCAGCCCCAGCATTTT.

This clone was observed a few times. The chain joins TRBV5-4 to TRBJ2-1; possible D gene TRBD1, 5 bases. Germline assignment: CDR1 SGHNT and CDR2 YYREEE (reference sequence). The V gene lost 0 bases and the J gene lost 9 bases, with 16 bases spanning the gap. The CDR3 spans 15 residues. DNA for the CDR3: TGTGCCAGCAGCTTGGCCGTTTCGGGCGACAGTGAGCAGTTCTTC. This encodes CASSLAVSGDSEQFF.

The V gene is TRBV5-1, the J gene TRBJ1-1; D remains ambiguous. Germline CDR1 reads SGHRS; CDR2 reads YFSETQ. V dropped 0 bases and J dropped 11 bases, with 14 bases sitting between them. This CDR3 is built from 13 residues. CDR3 coding DNA: TGCGCCAGCAGCTTGGCCGGGTTAGGGCTGGCTTTCTTT. Protein: CASSLAGLGLAFF.

This clone was recorded only once. This sample also contains other DNA sequences that code for the same CDR3. The rearrangement links TRBV5-1 to TRBJ2-7; D not certain. V lost 0 bases, J lost 3 bases, and 10 bases lay in between. This CDR3 comprises 14 residues. Germline CDR1 is SGHRS and CDR2 is YFSETQ. The CDR3 coding sequence is TGCGCCAGCAGCTTGGGGGGTCTCGGCTACGAGCAGTACTTC. Residues: CASSLGGLGYEQYF. Looking up the rest from reference TRBV5-1 and TRBJ2-7 gives the full variable domain: KAGVTQTPRYLIKTRGQQVTLSCSPISGHRSVSWYQQTPGQGLQFLFEYFSETQRNKGNFPGRFSGRQFSNSRSEMNVSTLELGDSALYLCASSLGGLGYEQYFGPGTRLTVT.

This chain links TRBV7-9 with TRBJ2-7, with 9 bases fitting TRBD1. Germline V gene sequence: CDR1 SEHNR, CDR2 FQNEAQ (reference sequence). The CDR3 spans 16 residues. The ends lost 5 bases at V and 1 base at J; junction bases unmatched: 9. CDR3: CASSIVGQGGSYEQYF. The CDR3, as DNA: TGTGCCAGCAGCATAGTGGGACAGGGAGGGTCCTACGAGCAGTACTTC.